A single sample is the source of the 30 T cell receptor beta chains below, sequenced in a study of Graves' ophthalmopathy and Graves' hyperthyroidism (dated by TCRdb to about 2018). TCRdb lists the instrument as Illumina HiSeq 2000. TCR beta CDR3 regions were amplified from RNA transcripts for repertoire sequencing. A first-round RT-PCR used HTBI primers with the Qiagen OneStep RT-PCR kit, followed by a second-round multiplex PCR, size selection and purification. In TCRdb, the public reads were trimmed at Q25 with fastp and aligned with MiXCR, with productive beta chains retained. Rows are combined by CDR3 protein, so each entry shows the most common genes and DNA. This sample holds more than 1,000,000 distinct CDR3 sequences; about 36% were observed only once. The top ten constitute over 8.5% of the sample. The material sequenced was peripheral blood or thyroid tissue (not recorded which). All receptors derive from an adult man with Graves' hyperthyroidism.

There are a few counts of this clonotype. The V and J genes are TRBV25-1 and TRBJ1-1; D might be TRBD1 (6 bases). V was pared by 7 bases and J by 5 bases, with 17 bases between. The CDR3 loop spans 14 amino acids. Germline CDR1 is MGHDK and CDR2 is SYGVNS. CDR3 in DNA: TGTGCCAGCACCACCAGGGGTAGCGTTACTGAAGCTTTCTTT. Translating it yields CASTTRGSVTEAFF.

This clonotype was counted ten times or more. This chain links TRBV12-3 or TRBV12-4 with TRBJ1-5, with 8 bases matching TRBD1. This CDR3 comprises 16 residues. The V segment lost 4 bases and the J segment 0 bases; nucleotides outside the gene matches: 5. CDR3 in amino acids: CASSSGTGVSNQPQHF. In nucleotides, the CDR3 is TGTGCCAGCAGTTCTGGGACAGGTGTTAGCAATCAGCCCCAGCATTTT.

The chain employs TRBV4-3 and TRBJ1-2; D might be TRBD1 (6 bases). The CDR3 runs to 15 residues. Trimming cost V 0 bases and J 4 bases, with 12 bases left between them. CDR1 LGHNA and CDR2 YSLEER come from the germline V gene. CDR3 sequence (DNA): TGCGCCAGCAGCCAAGAATCCCACAGGGCCTATGGCTACACCTTC. Its translation is CASSQESHRAYGYTF.

This clonotype was observed a single time. A read error may explain this, as a much larger clone is one base away. The CDR3 DNA follows: TGCGCCAGCAGCTTAGATACGGGAAGAGGCGCTGAAGCTTTCTTT. It specifies CASSLDTGRGAEAFF. This sequence joins TRBV5-1 and TRBJ1-1; D is unresolved. V was shortened by 2 bases and J by 6 bases, with 17 bases between the two germline ends. The germline V gene has CDR1 SGHRS and CDR2 YFSETQ. The CDR3 is made up of 15 amino acids.

As to this clonotype: This may stem from a read error, because a much larger clone lies one nucleotide away. V is TRBV4-3 and J is TRBJ2-7, with TRBD2 matching 7 bases. The CDR3 is 15 residues long. Germline V CDR1 and CDR2: LGHNA, YSLEER. CDR3 coding DNA: TGCGCCAGCGGCCAAGAGGGCGGGGGATCCTACGAGCAGTACTTC. Protein: CASGQEGGGSYEQYF.

As regards this clonotype: Just one base apart from a much larger clone, this may be a read error. The chain combines TRBV20-1 with TRBJ2-7, with TRBD2 matching 9 bases. The J call may be incorrect, as the DNA end agrees better with TRBJ2-5. This CDR3 is built from 15 residues. Looked up from germline, CDR1 is DFQATT and CDR2 is SNEGSKA (reference sequence). The CDR3 DNA follows: TGCAGTGCTGGTGGCGGGGGGGCCTCTCCAGAGACCCAGTACTTC. As protein: CSAGGGGASPETQYF.

This clonotype was observed a handful of times. The CDR3 here is CASSNSDNSPLHF. CDR3 nucleotides: TGTGCCAGTTCGAACAGCGATAATTCACCCCTCCACTTT. The rearrangement joins TRBV13 to TRBJ1-6; D not resolved. Germline lookup yields CDR1 PRHDT and CDR2 FYEKMQ (reference sequence). V lost 9 bases and J lost 5, with 11 bases in between. This CDR3 region has 13 residues. Combining the CDR3 with reference TRBV13 and TRBJ1-6 gives the whole variable domain AAGVIQSPRHLIKEKRETATLKCYPIPRHDTVYWYQQGPGQDPQFLISFYEKMQSDKGSIPDRFSAQQFSDYHSELNMSSLELGDSALYFCASSNSDNSPLHFGNGTRLTVT.

Worth noting for this clonotype: A read error may produce the germline difference seen at one junction end. The chain joins TRBV28 to TRBJ1-2; D perhaps matches TRBD1 (5 bases). This CDR3 has 13 amino acids. The V gene's germline CDR1 is MDHEN and CDR2 SYDVKM. The CDR3 DNA is TGTGCCAGCCGTTTTCCTGACAGCTATGGCTACACCTTC. It encodes CASRFPDSYGYTF.

The J gene is TRBJ2-7, the V gene TRBV27, with D tentatively TRBD1 (5 bases). Trimming removed 6 bases from V and 2 bases from J, with 14 bases in between. The CDR3 contains 14 residues. Looked up from germline, CDR1 is MNHEY and CDR2 is SMNVEV (reference sequence). The DNA for the CDR3 is TGTGCCAGCAGGCTGTCGGACAACCCCTACGAGCAGTACTTC. Amino acid sequence: CASRLSDNPYEQYF.

V gene TRBV9 combines with J gene TRBJ2-7; 8 bases line up with TRBD1. V lost 0 bases to trimming and J lost 2 bases; unmatched junction nucleotides: 4. Per germline, CDR1 SGDLS and CDR2 YYNGEE. This CDR3 region has 15 residues. DNA of the CDR3: TGTGCCAGCAGCGTAGGCGGGACAGGCACCTACGAGCAGTACTTC. Protein sequence: CASSVGGTGTYEQYF.

The rearrangement links TRBV19 to TRBJ1-2; D is unclear. Germline V gives CDR1 LNHDA, CDR2 SQIVND (reference sequence). The V end lost 11 bases, the J end lost 5 bases, and 15 bases lay between the germline ends. The length of the CDR3 is 12 residues. This chain's CDR3 is CARRDRSYGYTF. The CDR3 nucleotides read TGTGCCCGACGTGACCGGTCGTATGGCTACACCTTC.

For this clonotype: Being one base from a much bigger clone, this may be a read error. V is TRBV5-1 and J is TRBJ2-7; D is perhaps TRBD1 or TRBD2 (5 bases each). The CDR3 contains 17 residues. Deletions cut 4 bases from V and 0 bases from J, with 20 bases between. Germline V gene data show CDR1 as SGHRS and CDR2 as YFSETQ. The CDR3 reads CASSQHYGTGSSYEQYF. As DNA, the CDR3 is TGCGCCAGCAGCCAACACTACGGGACGGGGAGCTCCTACGAGCAGTACTTC.

The rearrangement links TRBV10-3 to TRBJ2-2, with a tentative D call TRBD2 (5 bases). The CDR3 has 14 amino acids. Germline V lookup: CDR1 ENHRY, CDR2 SYGVKD. Trimming cost V 10 bases and J 6 bases, with 18 bases left between them. DNA for the CDR3: TGTGCCACAAGAGAGTATGGGAGATCCGGGGAGCTGTTTTTT. As protein: CATREYGRSGELFF.

The chain carries TRBV27 and TRBJ1-2, with D perhaps matching TRBD1 (6 bases). V shed 0 bases and J shed 7 bases, with 15 bases lying between them. The CDR3 sequence is 15 residues long. Per germline, CDR1 MNHEY and CDR2 SMNVEV (reference sequence). The chain's CDR3 is CASSLSSGGLVGYTF. Written as DNA, the CDR3 is TGTGCCAGCAGTTTATCCTCGGGGGGGCTCGTTGGCTACACCTTC.

About this clonotype: A read error may produce the germline difference seen at one junction end. The rearrangement links TRBV10-1 to TRBJ1-5; TRBD1 might be the D (5 bases). CDR3 size: 15 residues. In germline, CDR1 is WNHNN, CDR2 SYGVQD (reference sequence). The DNA of the CDR3 is TGTGCCTCCGCCGGGACGGAAGATAGCAATCAGCCCCAGCATTTT. Its translation: CASAGTEDSNQPQHF.

In this sample, this clonotype turned up many times. The V call is TRBV4-3, the J call TRBJ2-5, with a tentative D call TRBD2 (6 bases). V shed 4 bases and J shed 0 bases, with 21 bases lying between them. Germline CDR1 reads LGHNA; CDR2 reads YSLEER. The CDR3 is 18 residues long. The chain's CDR3 is CASSPRYMRDFYQETQYF. The CDR3 DNA reads as TGCGCCAGCAGCCCACGTTACATGCGGGACTTCTACCAAGAGACCCAGTACTTC.

The V call is TRBV2, the J call TRBJ2-5, with D hard to call. Germline lookup yields CDR1 SNHLY and CDR2 FYNNEI. The V end was cut by 6 bases, the J end by 0 bases, with 11 bases between. The CDR3 totals 14 residues. CDR3 bases: TGTGCCAGCAGATTAGGTGCATACCAAGAGACCCAGTACTTC. Protein: CASRLGAYQETQYF.

V usage is TRBV6-5 and J usage is TRBJ2-7, with 7 bases lining up with TRBD1. J gave up 0 bases and V 3 bases, and 5 bases lay outside the gene matches. The CDR3 sequence is 15 residues long. From germline, CDR1 is MNHEY and CDR2 SVGAGI. The CDR3 DNA reads as TGTGCCAGCAGTTATCAGTCAGGGGGCTCCTACGAGCAGTACTTC. Translated, it gives CASSYQSGGSYEQYF.

This chain joins TRBV2 and TRBJ1-5; 7 bases line up with TRBD1. CDR3 size: 14 residues. Per the germline V gene, CDR1 is SNHLY and CDR2 is FYNNEI. V gave up 6 bases and J gave up 5 bases; unmatched junction bases: 7. CDR3 DNA: TGTGCCAGCAGGGAACAGGGGAGGTATCAGCCCCAGCATTTT. This sequence encodes CASREQGRYQPQHF. The full variable domain, in which reference TRBV2 and TRBJ1-5 provide the parts outside the CDR3, is EPEVTQTPSHQVTQMGQEVILRCVPISNHLYFYWYRQILGQKVEFLVSFYNNEISEKSEIFDDQFSVERPDGSNFTLKIRSTKLEDSAMYFCASREQGRYQPQHFGDGTRLSIL.

This clonotype came up many times. The chain is built from TRBV6-4 and TRBJ1-2, with D possibly matching TRBD1 (6 bases). The V end was cut by 4 bases, the J end by 7 bases, with 13 bases between. Germline values: CDR1 MRHNA, CDR2 SNTAGT. CDR3 length equals 13 residues. The CDR3 sequence: CASSGGLFGGYTF. As DNA, the CDR3 is TGTGCCAGCAGTGGGGGGCTGTTCGGTGGCTACACCTTC.

The CDR3 DNA reads as TGTGCCAGCAGCCCGGGGGGGTGGAGGATCGATCAGCCCCAGCATTTT. Translation: CASSPGGWRIDQPQHF. This chain joins TRBV7-9 and TRBJ1-5; a possible D gene is TRBD1 (5 bases). The CDR3 extends over 16 amino acids. The V end lost 5 bases, the J end lost 5 bases, and 19 bases lay between the germline ends. Germline V lookup: CDR1 SEHNR, CDR2 FQNEAQ (reference sequence). Full variable domain (rest looked up from reference TRBV7-9 and TRBJ1-5): DTGVSQNPRHKITKRGQNVTFRCDPISEHNRLYWYRQTLGQGPEFLTYFQNEAQLEKSRLLSDRFSAERPKGSFSTLEIQRTEQGDSAMYLCASSPGGWRIDQPQHFGDGTRLSIL.

This clonotype was counted ten times or more. The chain has TRBV6-6 and TRBJ1-5; a possible D gene is TRBD1 (6 bases). Looked up from germline, CDR1 is MNHNY and CDR2 is SVGAGI (reference sequence). V lost 9 bases and J 5 bases, leaving 11 bases between the germline ends. The CDR3 has 12 residues. CDR3 nucleotide sequence: TGTGCCAGTAAACAGGGAGATCAGCCCCAGCATTTT. This translates into CASKQGDQPQHF.

This clonotype was counted only a few times. The chain employs TRBV9 and TRBJ1-3, with 10 bases matching TRBD1. The V and J ends lost 3 bases and 0 bases, in that order; junction bases with no gene match: 3. This CDR3 contains 16 residues. The V gene's germline CDR1 is SGDLS and CDR2 YYNGEE. The CDR3 is CASSAGQGSSGNTIYF. The DNA of the CDR3 is TGTGCCAGCAGCGCGGGACAGGGGTCCTCTGGAAACACCATATATTTT. The full variable domain, in which reference TRBV9 and TRBJ1-3 provide the parts outside the CDR3, is DSGVTQTPKHLITATGQRVTLRCSPRSGDLSVYWYQQSLDQGLQFLIQYYNGEERAKGNILERFSAQQFPDLHSELNLSSLELGDSALYFCASSAGQGSSGNTIYFGEGSWLTVV.

This clonotype was seen at least ten times. The CDR3 is CATSDPGTGKEKLFF. The CDR3 DNA reads as TGTGCCACCAGTGATCCCGGGACAGGGAAGGAAAAACTGTTTTTT. The chain joins TRBV24-1 to TRBJ1-4; TRBD1 aligns across 9 bases. Trimming cost V 3 bases and J 8 bases; bases outside gene matches: 6. Germline V gene lookup returns CDR1 KGHDR and CDR2 SFDVKD. CDR3 length: 15 amino acids.

The chain links TRBV12-3 or TRBV12-4 to TRBJ1-4; D ambiguous. CDR3 length equals 14 residues. Trimming removed 5 bases at V and 4 bases at J, with 11 bases between. CDR3 sequence (DNA): TGTGCCAGCAGTACCTCGGGCCTTAATGAAAAACTGTTTTTT. Translation: CASSTSGLNEKLFF.

V and J are TRBV15 and TRBJ2-5, with TRBD1 identical over 10 bases. Losses at the gene ends were 8 bases for V and 5 bases for J; bases not matched to a gene: 8. This CDR3 comprises 14 residues. Looked up from germline, CDR1 is LNHNV and CDR2 is YYDKDF (reference sequence). The CDR3 protein is CATPGQGSGETQYF. Here the CDR3 DNA reads TGTGCCACCCCGGGACAGGGGTCTGGGGAGACCCAGTACTTC. Using reference TRBV15 and TRBJ2-5 for the parts outside the CDR3, the full variable domain is DAMVIQNPRYQVTQFGKPVTLSCSQTLNHNVMYWYQQKSSQAPKLLFHYYDKDFNNEADTPDNFQSRRPNTSFCFLDIRSPGLGDTAMYLCATPGQGSGETQYFGPGTRLLVL.

J is TRBJ2-7 and V is TRBV10-3, with 7 positions matching TRBD2. V lost 4 bases and J lost 4; bases outside the gene matches: 7. Germline CDR1 is ENHRY and CDR2 is SYGVKD. CDR3 size: 14 residues. CDR3 amino acids: CAISARRETYEQYF. CDR3 DNA sequence: TGTGCCATCAGTGCTCGGCGGGAGACGTACGAGCAGTACTTC.

As regards this clonotype: This may stem from a read error, because a much larger clone lies one nucleotide away. The chain combines TRBV10-3 with TRBJ1-6; D gene ambiguous. Trimming left V 5 bases short and J 0 bases short, with 17 bases between. This CDR3 region has 18 residues. Germline loops: CDR1 ENHRY, CDR2 SYGVKD. CDR3 protein: CAISLTIRLSSYNSPLHF. DNA for the CDR3: TGTGCCATCAGTTTAACCATCCGGTTAAGCTCCTATAATTCACCCCTCCACTTT.

This clonotype was observed at least ten times. One end of the junction varies from germline; a read error may be responsible. The chain is built from TRBV29-1 and TRBJ2-5, with D tentatively TRBD1 or TRBD2 (6 bases each). The V gene's germline CDR1 is SQVTM and CDR2 ANQGSEA. CDR3 length: 14 amino acids. The CDR3 protein is CSVEDGGTRETQYF. CDR3 nucleotides: TGCAGCGTCGAAGATGGGGGGACAAGAGAGACCCAGTACTTC.

This clonotype was found many times. V and J are TRBV2 and TRBJ1-1; TRBD1 aligns across 7 bases. CDR1 SNHLY and CDR2 FYNNEI come from the germline V gene. CDR3 length: 17 residues. With V trimmed by 6 bases and J by 0 bases, 13 bases remained unmatched. The CDR3 loop reads CASRSEVAGGVNTEAFF. The DNA of the CDR3 is TGTGCCAGCAGGTCTGAGGTGGCAGGGGGGGTGAACACTGAAGCTTTCTTT.